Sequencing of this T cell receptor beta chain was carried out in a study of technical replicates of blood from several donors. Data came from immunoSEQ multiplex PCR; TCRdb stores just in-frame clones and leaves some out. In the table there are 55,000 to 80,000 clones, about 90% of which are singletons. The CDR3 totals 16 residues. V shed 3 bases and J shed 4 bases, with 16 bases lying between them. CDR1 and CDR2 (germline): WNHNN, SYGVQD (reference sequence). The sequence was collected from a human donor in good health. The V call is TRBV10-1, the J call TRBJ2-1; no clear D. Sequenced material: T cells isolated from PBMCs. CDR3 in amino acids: CASSELMALNYNEQFF. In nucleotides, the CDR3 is TGCGCCAGCAGTGAACTAATGGCGCTAAATTACAATGAGCAGTTCTTC.